The clone carrying this T cell receptor beta chain occurred once. Antigen specificity is unknown. The sample belongs to a study of T cell responses to AZD1222 COVID-19 vaccine. The CDR3 is 13 residues long. Looked up from germline, CDR1 is LGHDT and CDR2 is YNNKEL (reference sequence). V was clipped by 2 bases and J by 4 bases; unmatched bases: 0. Regarding the study as a whole: Spike-specific TCR breadth and depth grew following two AZD1222 doses.

Produced via immunoSEQ multiplex PCR; TCRdb's table is partial and in-frame only. The sample records under 200,000 clones, about 91% being singletons. The receptor comes from an adult in good health. The rearrangement joins TRBV3-1 (or the pseudogene TRBV3-2) to TRBJ2-3; TRBD2 matches at 7 bases. The material was peripheral blood, obtained on day 0 of MenACWY control vaccination. The CDR3 DNA reads TGTGCCAGCAGCCAACGGGGGGCAGATACGCAGTATTTT. Translating gives CASSQRGADTQYF.